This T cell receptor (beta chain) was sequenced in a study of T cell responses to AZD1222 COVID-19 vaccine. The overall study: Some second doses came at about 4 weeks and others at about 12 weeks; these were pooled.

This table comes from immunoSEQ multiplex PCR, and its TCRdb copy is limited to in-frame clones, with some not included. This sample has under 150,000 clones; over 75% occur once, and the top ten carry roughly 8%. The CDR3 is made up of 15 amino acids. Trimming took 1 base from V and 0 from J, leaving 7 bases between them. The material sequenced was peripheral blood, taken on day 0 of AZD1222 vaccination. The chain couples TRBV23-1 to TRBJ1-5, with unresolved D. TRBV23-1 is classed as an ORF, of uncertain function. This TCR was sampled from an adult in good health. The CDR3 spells CASSQWRDSNQPQHF. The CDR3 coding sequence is TGCGCCAGCAGTCAATGGAGGGATAGCAATCAGCCCCAGCATTTT.